What follows is one T cell receptor beta chain and its context. Its antigen is still unknown. Following extraction, RNA underwent reverse transcription to cDNA, which served as the sequencing template. The data were produced by immunoSEQ multiplex PCR, yet TCRdb's version contains in-frame clones alone and is incomplete. The sample lists roughly 250,000 clones, roughly two thirds seen once, with 0.95% to 1.5% in the top ten. This entry is derived from a study of CD8+ T cells in alopecia areata. Study context: Patients remained on tofacitinib for 6 to 18 months and then went 6 months without it.

This CDR3 is 13 amino acids long. J lost 7 bases, V lost 7 bases, and 3 bases had no gene match. CDR1 is SNHLY, CDR2 FYNNEI, per germline. Broader study findings: Greater clonality was observed in lesional scalp samples, especially alopecia totalis/universalis, versus normal scalp. Normal skin's resident alphabeta T cells are sequenced alongside lesional scalp T cells.

This specimen consisted of CD4+ T cells sorted from blood, obtained at week 0. The chain couples TRBV2 to TRBJ1-6; 8 bases line up with TRBD1. The sequence derives from a human donor with alopecia areata. CDR3 sequence (DNA): TGTGCCAGCAATAGACAGGGGAATTCACCCCTCCACTTT. Translated: CASNRQGNSPLHF. The full variable domain, with the rest looked up from reference TRBV2 and TRBJ1-6, is EPEVTQTPSHQVTQMGQEVILRCVPISNHLYFYWYRQILGQKVEFLVSFYNNEISEKSEIFDDQFSVERPDGSNFTLKIRSTKLEDSAMYFCASNRQGNSPLHFGNGTRLTVT.